This is a list of T cell receptor beta chains from one sample in a study of shared clonotypes between healthy human individuals. The data were produced by immunoSEQ multiplex PCR, yet TCRdb's version contains in-frame clones alone and is incomplete. The top ten hold under 0.45% of the sample, which has 2 million to 2.5 million clones, approximately 93% seen once. The sequenced sample consisted of naive CD4+ T cells from PBMCs. The receptor source for this set is a man aged 18-30 years in good health. Some clones in this sample may be carry-over from other donors' samples. The CDR3 runs from the conserved cysteine through the conserved F or W. D genes are given only for firm matches. Expanded clones get a size class; other rows say once, few or many, or leave the size out.

v_call	j_call	d_call	clone_size	cdr3_aa	cdr3_nt
TRBV28	TRBJ2-3	TRBD2	NA	CASSSPFGGGTDTQYF	TGTGCCAGCAGTTCGCCCTTTGGGGGGGGCACAGATACGCAGTATTTT
TRBV6-5	TRBJ1-6	NA	NA	CASTGPAQDSPLHF	TGTGCCAGCACAGGCCCTGCGCAAGATTCACCCCTCCACTTT
TRBV11-3	TRBJ2-1	TRBD2	NA	CASSSAYLAGRYNEQFF	TGTGCCAGCAGCTCTGCCTATCTAGCGGGGAGGTACAATGAGCAGTTCTTC
TRBV5-1	TRBJ2-1	NA	NA	CASSLEASGSYNEQFF	TGCGCCAGCAGCTTGGAGGCCAGCGGATCCTACAATGAGCAGTTCTTC
TRBV7-2	TRBJ2-7	NA	NA	CASSLGQRTSYEQYF	TGTGCCAGCAGCTTAGGCCAGCGAACCTCCTACGAGCAGTACTTC
TRBV14	TRBJ1-1	TRBD1	NA	CASSQSGQGDGWAFF	TGTGCCAGCAGCCAGTCGGGACAGGGGGATGGTTGGGCTTTCTTT
TRBV5-4	TRBJ2-1	NA	NA	CASSYPGRYNEQFF	TGTGCCAGCAGCTATCCAGGGCGCTACAATGAGCAGTTCTTC
TRBV7-3	TRBJ2-1	TRBD2	NA	CASSLTSGVSYNEQFF	TGTGCCAGCAGCTTAACTAGCGGGGTATCCTACAATGAGCAGTTCTTC
TRBV29-1	TRBJ2-5	TRBD1	NA	CSGGVGQTYRNQETQYF	TGCAGCGGCGGAGTGGGACAGACCTACCGAAACCAAGAGACCCAGTACTTC
TRBV28	TRBJ2-7	NA	NA	CASTTSGPSYEQYF	TGTGCCAGCACCACCTCAGGGCCCTCCTACGAGCAGTACTTC
TRBV6-5	TRBJ2-3	NA	NA	CASSTRSSTDTQYF	TGTGCCAGCAGTACAAGGTCTAGCACAGATACGCAGTATTTT
TRBV19	TRBJ1-5	NA	NA	CASSIPDTYNQPQHF	TGTGCCAGTAGTATCCCGGACACCTATAATCAGCCCCAGCATTTT
TRBV11-2	TRBJ1-5	NA	few	CASSLFSNQPQHF	TGTGCCAGCAGCTTATTTAGCAATCAGCCCCAGCATTTT
TRBV28	TRBJ2-1	NA	NA	CASTGLYNEQFF	TGTGCCAGTACGGGGCTTTACAATGAGCAGTTCTTC
TRBV11-1	TRBJ2-5	NA	NA	CASSYSGVQETQYF	TGTGCCAGCAGCTATTCAGGGGTCCAAGAGACCCAGTACTTC
TRBV6-6	TRBJ1-1	NA	NA	CASSYRPNTEAFF	TGTGCCAGCAGTTATAGGCCGAACACTGAAGCTTTCTTT
TRBV10-1	TRBJ2-5	NA	NA	CASSESLPGTEETQYF	TGCGCCAGCAGTGAGTCGTTGCCAGGGACCGAAGAGACCCAGTACTTC
TRBV11-3	TRBJ1-3	TRBD1	NA	CASSADRGDTIYF	TGTGCCAGCAGCGCCGACAGGGGAGACACCATATATTTT
TRBV5-4	TRBJ1-1	NA	NA	CASRGAGTEAFF	TGTGCCAGCAGGGGGGCAGGGACTGAAGCTTTCTTT
TRBV27	TRBJ1-4	NA	NA	CASRDRPDEKLFF	TGTGCCAGTCGAGACAGGCCGGATGAAAAACTGTTTTTT
TRBV28	TRBJ1-1	NA	NA	CASSFPYTEAFF	TGTGCCAGCAGTTTCCCCTACACTGAAGCTTTCTTT
TRBV4-2	TRBJ2-7	NA	few	CASSQGSYEQYF	TGTGCCAGCAGCCAAGGGTCCTACGAGCAGTACTTC
TRBV5-5	TRBJ1-3	NA	NA	CASSSRSGNTIYF	TGTGCCAGCAGCTCACGCTCTGGAAACACCATATATTTT
TRBV9	TRBJ2-5	NA	NA	CASSPRGGIGGPETQYF	TGTGCCAGCAGCCCAAGAGGGGGGATTGGCGGACCAGAGACCCAGTACTTC
TRBV10-3	TRBJ1-5	TRBD1	NA	CAISRDSVNQPQHF	TGTGCCATCAGTCGGGACAGCGTAAATCAGCCCCAGCATTTT
TRBV7-2	TRBJ2-3	NA	NA	CASSLDGRRDIDTQYF	TGTGCCAGCAGCTTAGATGGCCGGCGGGATATAGATACGCAGTATTTT
TRBV28	TRBJ2-2	NA	NA	CASSLTETGELFF	TGTGCCAGCAGTTTAACAGAAACCGGGGAGCTGTTTTTT
TRBV27	TRBJ2-7	TRBD1	NA	CASSFRKSGSGTAQSYEQYF	TGTGCCAGCAGTTTCCGTAAGTCAGGGTCAGGGACAGCCCAATCCTACGAGCAGTACTTC